This is a list of T cell receptor beta chains from one sample in a study of T cells in Graves' hyperthyroidism and ophthalmopathy. TCRdb redid the calling of the multiplex PCR reads with MiXCR, one entry per CDR3 protein. The sample holds fewer than 350,000 distinct CDR3 sequences, approximately 16% seen once. Input material: blood. These receptors originate from a woman aged 45-65 years with Graves' hyperthyroidism that later progressed to Graves' ophthalmopathy. Each CDR3 is given without its conserved first and last residue. The order of the fields is clone size, J gene, CDR3 length, V gene, CDR3 protein. Some rows have no size entry. The others give once, few or many, or a class for an expanded clone.

few | TRBJ1-6 | 13 | TRBV4-1 | ASSQTDRVNSPLH
few | TRBJ1-6 | 15 | TRBV6-2/TRBV6-3 | ASGRGAGPKSYSPLH
NA | TRBJ2-1 | 13 | TRBV6-2/TRBV6-3 | ASSFGQGAGNEQF
few | TRBJ1-1 | 14 | TRBV9 | ASSVGTGGVGAEAF
NA | TRBJ2-2 | 13 | TRBV19 | ASSITVANTGELF
many | TRBJ2-3 | 19 | TRBV3-1 | ASSSPGGWMAGTVFSDTQY
NA | TRBJ1-4 | 12 | TRBV19 | ATGQGARSEKLF
many | TRBJ2-7 | 12 | TRBV18 | ASSPTQGTYEQY
many | TRBJ2-1 | 8 | TRBV11-2 | ASSFREQF
many | TRBJ1-1 | 11 | TRBV20-1 | SATATSRTEAF
many | TRBJ2-7 | 12 | TRBV28 | ASSTTGMGYEQY
NA | TRBJ2-2 | 12 | TRBV10-3 | ATQGLQGTGELF
many | TRBJ1-1 | 11 | TRBV5-1 | ASSLGGFGEAF
many | TRBJ1-2 | 10 | TRBV12-3/TRBV12-4 | ASSIPGYGYT
NA | TRBJ2-6 | 11 | TRBV12-3/TRBV12-4 | ASKASWANVLT
NA | TRBJ2-1 | 17 | TRBV4-1 | ASSHQGTSGRLSYNEQF
few | TRBJ1-5 | 11 | TRBV30 | AWSLGSGQPQH
NA | TRBJ2-7 | 12 | TRBV2 | ASKMGTSTYEQY
many | TRBJ2-2 | 13 | TRBV7-3 | ASSRGRDNTGELF
many | TRBJ2-6 | 14 | TRBV5-1 | ASSFEGYSGANVLT
many | TRBJ1-5 | 12 | TRBV28 | ASSLGGEDQPQH
NA | TRBJ2-3 | 14 | TRBV3-1 | ASSQDRGAGEDTQY